The rows below give T cell receptor beta chains drawn from one sample of a study of blood T cell repertoires in COVID-19. Data came from immunoSEQ multiplex PCR; TCRdb stores just in-frame clones and leaves some out. The sample records some 150,000 clones, 85% to 90% being singletons. The source material was peripheral blood. The receptors derive from a man aged 50-59 years who had recovered from COVID-19. Each CDR3 is given with its conserved first and last residue. Fields, in order: clone size, D gene, V gene, J gene, CDR3 protein, CDR3 DNA. The D gene is left open where the match is weak. A clone size is listed for some rows: how often the clone was seen (once, few, many), or a class if it is expanded.

-,TRBD1,TRBV3-1/TRBV3-2,TRBJ1-3,CASSHIGFRDRRGNTIYF,TGTGCCAGCAGCCATATAGGATTCCGGGACAGAAGAGGAAACACCATATATTTT
-,-,TRBV12-5,TRBJ2-7,CASGLGALAGSGYEQYF,TGTGCTAGTGGTTTGGGAGCCTTAGCCGGGTCGGGCTACGAGCAGTACTTC
-,-,TRBV24-1,TRBJ2-2,CATIGPIRGCTGELFF,TGTGCCACCATCGGCCCCATAAGGGGTTGCACCGGGGAGCTGTTTTTT
-,-,TRBV6-5,TRBJ2-7,CASSYSSGDPYEQYF,TGTGCCAGCAGTTACTCTTCGGGAGACCCCTACGAGCAGTACTTC
-,TRBD1,TRBV10-3,TRBJ2-6,CAAGLQGPSSGANVLTF,TGTGCCGCCGGCTTACAGGGGCCATCCTCTGGGGCCAACGTCCTGACTTTC
-,TRBD1,TRBV9,TRBJ1-1,CASSSRTGSGDTEAFF,TGTGCCAGCAGCTCCCGGACAGGGAGCGGAGACACTGAAGCTTTCTTT
-,-,TRBV5-1,TRBJ1-2,CASSPDSAYGYTF,TGCGCCAGCAGCCCGGACTCGGCCTATGGCTACACCTTC
-,-,TRBV18,TRBJ1-1,CASSPGQLLNTEAFF,TGTGCCAGCTCACCTGGACAGTTACTGAACACTGAAGCTTTCTTT
few,-,TRBV7-9,TRBJ2-2,CASSLVRGARTGELFF,TGTGCCAGCAGCTTAGTTCGGGGGGCGCGGACCGGGGAGCTGTTTTTT
-,TRBD1,TRBV2,TRBJ1-1,CASSWTGVTMDTEAFF,TGTGCCAGCAGCTGGACAGGGGTCACCATGGACACTGAAGCTTTCTTT
-,TRBD1,TRBV10-3,TRBJ2-5,CATTTGPRETQYF,TGTGCCACCACGACAGGGCCGAGGGAGACCCAGTACTTC
-,-,TRBV9,TRBJ2-1,CASSVDRDEQFF,TGTGCCAGCAGCGTAGATCGGGATGAGCAGTTCTTC
-,TRBD1,TRBV5-4,TRBJ1-4,CASSSQGGNEKLFF,TGTGCCAGCAGCTCCCAGGGGGGTAATGAAAAACTGTTTTTT
-,TRBD1,TRBV4-3,TRBJ1-2,CASSQYRGALVGYTF,TGCGCCAGCAGCCAATACAGGGGGGCCTTGGTTGGCTACACCTTC
-,-,TRBV10-2,TRBJ1-2,CASSEAGNRGGYTF,TGCGCCAGCAGTGAGGCCGGGAATCGTGGCGGCTACACCTTC
once,TRBD1,TRBV5-6,TRBJ2-7,CASSQSRQGKYEQYF,TGTGCCAGCAGCCAGTCTCGACAGGGAAAATACGAGCAGTACTTC
few,-,TRBV3-1/TRBV3-2,TRBJ1-5,CASSQAGRAGNQPQHF,TGTGCCAGCAGCCAAGCGGGCAGGGCTGGGAATCAGCCCCAGCATTTT
-,TRBD1,TRBV19,TRBJ2-7,CASSKDRPSYEQYF,TGTGCCAGTAGTAAGGACAGGCCCTCCTACGAGCAGTACTTC
-,-,TRBV11-3,TRBJ1-6,CASSWGGSSYNSPLHF,TGTGCCAGCAGCTGGGGGGGGAGCTCCTATAATTCACCCCTCCACTTT
medium-sized,-,TRBV9,TRBJ2-2,CASSATTGVGTGELFF,TGTGCCAGCAGCGCCACCACCGGGGTAGGGACCGGGGAGCTGTTTTTT
-,TRBD2,TRBV5-1,TRBJ2-2,CASSLTSGGPDTGELFF,TGCGCCAGCAGCCTGACTAGCGGGGGGCCGGACACCGGGGAGCTGTTTTTT
-,TRBD1,TRBV4-3,TRBJ1-2,CASSQDPMTGQGLGYTF,TGCGCCAGCAGCCAAGATCCGATGACCGGACAGGGGCTTGGCTACACCTTC
-,-,TRBV7-7,TRBJ2-5,CASSFTRQGWETQYF,TGTGCTAGCAGCTTTACCCGGCAGGGGTGGGAGACCCAGTACTTC
-,-,TRBV29-1,TRBJ2-5,CSAQDSKETQYF,TGCAGCGCCCAGGATTCAAAAGAGACCCAGTACTTC
-,-,TRBV27,TRBJ1-4,CASRDDGPGNEKLFF,TGTGCCAGCAGAGACGACGGCCCAGGGAATGAAAAACTGTTTTTT
-,TRBD2,TRBV6-5,TRBJ2-7,CASSYRSSGSYEQYF,TGTGCCAGCAGTTATAGGTCTAGCGGATCCTACGAGCAGTACTTC
-,TRBD2,TRBV29-1,TRBJ2-5,CSVDLAGKETQYF,TGCAGCGTTGACCTAGCGGGAAAAGAGACCCAGTACTTC
-,-,TRBV6-1,TRBJ1-3,CASSEAPSSGNTIYF,TGTGCCAGCAGTGAAGCCCCCAGCTCTGGAAACACCATATATTTT
-,TRBD1,TRBV12-3/TRBV12-4,TRBJ2-3,CASRDRVTDTQYF,TGTGCCAGCCGGGACAGGGTTACAGATACGCAGTATTTT
-,TRBD1,TRBV15,TRBJ1-2,CATSRALQGSYGYTF,TGTGCCACCAGCAGAGCGCTACAGGGGAGCTATGGCTACACCTTC
-,TRBD1,TRBV6-2/TRBV6-3,TRBJ1-2,CASSQHAGTGDLGYTF,TGTGCCAGCAGCCAGCACGCCGGGACAGGCGATTTAGGCTACACCTTC
-,-,TRBV11-2,TRBJ2-2,CASSWAGPQTGELFF,TGTGCCAGCAGCTGGGCGGGACCACAGACCGGGGAGCTGTTTTTT
few,TRBD2,TRBV5-1,TRBJ2-1,CASSLEGLEYNEQFF,TGCGCCAGCAGCTTGGAAGGACTAGAGTACAATGAGCAGTTCTTC
-,-,TRBV12-3/TRBV12-4,TRBJ2-2,CAISGATGELFF,TGTGCCATTAGCGGAGCCACCGGGGAGCTGTTTTTT
-,TRBD2,TRBV7-2,TRBJ2-1,CASSKRGYNEQFF,TGTGCCAGCAGCAAGCGGGGCTACAATGAGCAGTTCTTC
-,-,TRBV2,TRBJ1-6,CASRDDTPNSPLHF,TGTGCCAGCAGAGACGACACCCCGAATTCACCCCTCCACTTT
-,-,TRBV7-9,TRBJ2-7,CASSLASGNPYEQYF,TGTGCCAGCAGCTTAGCATCAGGGAATCCCTACGAGCAGTACTTC
-,TRBD1,TRBV27,TRBJ1-1,CASSSHRGRFDTEAFF,TGTGCCAGCAGTTCCCACAGGGGGCGATTTGACACTGAAGCTTTCTTT
-,TRBD1,TRBV5-1,TRBJ2-7,CASSSGTGAFYEQYF,TGCGCCAGCAGCTCCGGGACAGGGGCGTTCTACGAGCAGTACTTC
-,TRBD1,TRBV27,TRBJ1-2,CASSPTGGYGYTF,TGTGCCAGCAGTCCGACAGGGGGCTATGGCTACACCTTC
-,TRBD1,TRBV2,TRBJ2-7,CASRTGGSEQYF,TGTGCCAGCAGGACAGGGGGGAGCGAGCAGTACTTC
-,TRBD2,TRBV6-5,TRBJ2-3,CASIKAGGHTDTQYF,TGTGCCAGCATCAAGGCGGGGGGCCACACAGATACGCAGTATTTT
-,TRBD1,TRBV19,TRBJ1-4,CASSVDRGAVNEKLFF,TGTGCCAGTAGTGTGGACAGGGGAGCGGTTAACGAAAAACTGTTTTTT
-,-,TRBV6-5,TRBJ1-6,CASQSWQGNSPLHF,TGTGCCAGCCAAAGTTGGCAGGGTAATTCACCCCTCCACTTT
-,TRBD1,TRBV5-1,TRBJ2-3,CASSLIRQTWTGEGVDTQYF,TGCGCCAGCAGCTTGATCCGGCAAACCTGGACAGGGGAGGGGGTGGATACGCAGTATTTT
-,-,TRBV6-2/TRBV6-3,TRBJ2-2,CASSYSIFFAGVYTGELFF,TGTGCCAGCAGTTACTCGATATTTTTTGCAGGGGTGTACACCGGGGAGCTGTTTTTT
-,-,TRBV7-9,TRBJ2-2,CASSWREDTGELFF,TGTGCCAGCAGCTGGAGAGAAGACACCGGGGAGCTGTTTTTT
-,TRBD1,TRBV7-3,TRBJ2-5,CASSTTGQETQYF,TGTGCCAGCAGCACGACAGGGCAAGAGACCCAGTACTTC
once,-,TRBV2,TRBJ2-5,CASRLGGAETQYF,TGTGCCAGTCGCCTGGGGGGGGCAGAGACCCAGTACTTC
once,-,TRBV21-1,TRBJ1-5,CASSGSQPQHF,TGTGCCAGCAGCGGTAGTCAGCCCCAGCATTTT
few,TRBD1,TRBV5-6,TRBJ1-2,CASSPAGQGADGYTF,TGTGCCAGCAGCCCCGCCGGACAGGGGGCTGATGGCTACACCTTC
-,-,TRBV7-6,TRBJ1-5,CASSFFGGEQPQHF,TGTGCCAGCAGCTTTTTTGGAGGCGAGCAGCCCCAGCATTTT
few,-,TRBV2,TRBJ2-1,CASSDRQDSYNEQFF,TGTGCCAGCAGTGATAGACAGGACTCCTACAATGAGCAGTTCTTC
-,-,TRBV19,TRBJ1-2,CASSSESILNIYGYTF,TGTGCCAGTAGTTCGGAATCTATACTAAACATTTATGGCTACACCTTC